Listed here are 5 T cell receptor beta chains from one sample, sequenced in a study of neurological immune-mediated disorders. TCRdb re-derived calls from the 5' RACE reads in MiXCR, one entry per CDR3 protein. The sample has some 49,000 distinct CDR3 sequences; around 12% are singletons. The time point here: longitudinal time-point 2. The sequencing sample was made of PBMCs. Receptors originate from a male donor with HTLV-1-associated myelopathy (HAM/TSP).

In this sample, this clonotype turned up a few times. V usage is TRBV5-1 and J usage is TRBJ1-1; tentative D call: TRBD1 (6 bases). Germline V gives CDR1 SGHRS, CDR2 YFSETQ. Trimming cost V 0 bases and J 5 bases, with 11 bases left between them. The CDR3 contains 14 residues. The CDR3 sequence: CASSLARGRTEAFF. CDR3 bases: TGCGCCAGCAGCTTGGCGAGGGGGAGAACTGAAGCTTTCTTT.

This clonotype appeared many times. The V gene is TRBV7-9, the J gene TRBJ2-2; D is unresolved. CDR1 SEHNR and CDR2 FQNEAQ come from the germline V gene (reference sequence). V lost 8 bases and J 7 bases, leaving 17 bases between the germline ends. The CDR3 covers 14 residues. CDR3 region: CASGESRAVGELFF. CDR3 coding DNA: TGTGCCAGCGGAGAATCTCGGGCGGTCGGGGAGCTGTTTTTT.

This clonotype was found many times. V usage is TRBV4-3 and J usage is TRBJ1-2; TRBD1 agrees at 8 bases. The CDR3 length is 15 residues. Germline V gene sequence: CDR1 LGHNA, CDR2 YSLEER. The junction had 5 bases not matched to a gene; V was cut back by 1 base and J by 4 bases. This chain's CDR3 is CASSQGRQGIYGYTF. The CDR3 DNA sequence: TGCGCCAGCAGCCAAGGAAGACAGGGGATCTATGGCTACACCTTC.

This clonotype was seen ten or more times. The V call is TRBV6-2 or TRBV6-3, the J call TRBJ1-5, with D maybe TRBD1 (6 bases). The V end was cut by 5 bases, the J end by 7 bases, with 15 bases between. CDR1 and CDR2 (germline): MNHEY, SVGEGT. The CDR3 sequence is 14 residues long. This CDR3 is CASSKGRGGQPQHF. The CDR3 coding sequence is TGTGCCAGCAGTAAAGGCAGGGGTGGGCAGCCCCAGCATTTT.

This clonotype was recorded at least ten times. The V gene is TRBV7-2, the J gene TRBJ2-7, with TRBD1 identical over 8 bases. Germline CDR1 and CDR2: SGHTA and FQGNSA. V was clipped by 4 bases and J by 4 bases; unmatched bases: 6. The CDR3 sequence is 14 residues long. CDR3 DNA sequence: TGTGCCAGCAGCTGGCGACAGGGGCCATACGAGCAGTACTTC. It specifies CASSWRQGPYEQYF.